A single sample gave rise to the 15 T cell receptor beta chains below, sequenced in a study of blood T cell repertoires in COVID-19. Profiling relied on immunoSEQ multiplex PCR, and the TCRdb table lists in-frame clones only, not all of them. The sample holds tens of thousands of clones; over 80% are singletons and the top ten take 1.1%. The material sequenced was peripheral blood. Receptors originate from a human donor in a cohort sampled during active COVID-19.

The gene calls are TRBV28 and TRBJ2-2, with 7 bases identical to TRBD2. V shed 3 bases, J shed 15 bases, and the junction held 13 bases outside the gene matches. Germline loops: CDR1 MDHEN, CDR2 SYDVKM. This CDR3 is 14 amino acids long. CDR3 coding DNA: TGTGCCAGCAGTTTGGGAGGACTTCAGGGAGGGATGTTTTTT. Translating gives CASSLGGLQGGMFF.

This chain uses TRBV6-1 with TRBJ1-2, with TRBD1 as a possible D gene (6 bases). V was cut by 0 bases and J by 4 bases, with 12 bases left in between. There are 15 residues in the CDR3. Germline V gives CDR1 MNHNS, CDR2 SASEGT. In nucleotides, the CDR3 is TGTGCCAGCAGTGAAGCGCTCGGGGGGGCCTATGGCTACACCTTC. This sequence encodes CASSEALGGAYGYTF.

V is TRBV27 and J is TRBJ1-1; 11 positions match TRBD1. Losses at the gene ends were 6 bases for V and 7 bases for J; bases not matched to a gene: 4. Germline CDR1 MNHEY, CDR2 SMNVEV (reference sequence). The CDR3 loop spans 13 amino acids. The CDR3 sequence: CASRSGQGVEAFF. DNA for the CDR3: TGTGCCAGCAGGTCGGGACAGGGGGTTGAAGCTTTCTTT.

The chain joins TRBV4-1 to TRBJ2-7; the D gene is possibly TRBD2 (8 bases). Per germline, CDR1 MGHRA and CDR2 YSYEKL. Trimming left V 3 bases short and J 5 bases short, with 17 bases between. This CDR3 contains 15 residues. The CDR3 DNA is TGCGCCAGCAGCCATCCGGGAGGGGGCCTTAACGAGCAGTACTTC. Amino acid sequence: CASSHPGGGLNEQYF.

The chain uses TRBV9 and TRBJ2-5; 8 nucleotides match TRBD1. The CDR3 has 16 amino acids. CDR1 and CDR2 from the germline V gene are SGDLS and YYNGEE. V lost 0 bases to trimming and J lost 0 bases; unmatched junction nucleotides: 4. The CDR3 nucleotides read TGTGCCAGCAGCGTAGCCGGACAGGGCGACCAAGAGACCCAGTACTTC. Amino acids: CASSVAGQGDQETQYF.

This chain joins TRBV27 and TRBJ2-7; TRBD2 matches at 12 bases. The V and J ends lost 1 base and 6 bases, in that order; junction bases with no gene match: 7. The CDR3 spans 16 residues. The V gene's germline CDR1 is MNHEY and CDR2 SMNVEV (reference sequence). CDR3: CASSLYSGLAGLEQYF. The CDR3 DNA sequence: TGTGCCAGCAGTTTATATTCCGGACTAGCGGGACTCGAGCAGTACTTC.

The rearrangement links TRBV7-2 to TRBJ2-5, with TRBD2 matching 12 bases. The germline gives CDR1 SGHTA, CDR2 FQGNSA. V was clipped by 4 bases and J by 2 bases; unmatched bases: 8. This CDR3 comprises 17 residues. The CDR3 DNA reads TGTGCCAGCAGCTCAAGGATGGGACTAGCGGGTCAAGAGACCCAGTACTTC. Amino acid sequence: CASSSRMGLAGQETQYF.

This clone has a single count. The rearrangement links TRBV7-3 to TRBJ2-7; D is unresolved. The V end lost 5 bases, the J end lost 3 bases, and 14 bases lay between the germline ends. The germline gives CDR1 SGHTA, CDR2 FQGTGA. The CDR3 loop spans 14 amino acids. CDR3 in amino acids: CASSLDGGYYEQYF. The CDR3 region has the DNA TGTGCCAGCAGCCTAGACGGCGGTTACTACGAGCAGTACTTC.

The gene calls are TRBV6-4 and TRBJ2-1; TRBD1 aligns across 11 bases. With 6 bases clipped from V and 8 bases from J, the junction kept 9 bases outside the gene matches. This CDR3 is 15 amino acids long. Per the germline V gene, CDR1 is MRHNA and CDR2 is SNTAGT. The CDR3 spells CASSYSDRGQDEQFF. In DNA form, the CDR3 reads TGTGCCAGCAGCTACTCGGACAGGGGGCAGGATGAGCAGTTCTTC.

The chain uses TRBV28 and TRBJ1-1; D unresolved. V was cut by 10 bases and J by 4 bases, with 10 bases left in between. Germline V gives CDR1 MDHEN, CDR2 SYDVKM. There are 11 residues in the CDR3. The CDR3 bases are TGTGCCACGACTCTGGGCACTGAAGCTTTCTTT. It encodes CATTLGTEAFF. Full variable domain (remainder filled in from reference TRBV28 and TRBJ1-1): DVKVTQSSRYLVKRTGEKVFLECVQDMDHENMFWYRQDPGLGLRLIYFSYDVKMKEKGDIPEGYSVSREKKERFSLILESASTNQTSMYLCATTLGTEAFFGQGTRLTVV.

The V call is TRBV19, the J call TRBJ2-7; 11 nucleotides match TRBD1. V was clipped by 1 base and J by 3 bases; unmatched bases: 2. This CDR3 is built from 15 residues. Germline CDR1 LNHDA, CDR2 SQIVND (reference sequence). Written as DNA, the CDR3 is TGTGCCAGTAGTATAGGGACAGGGGGCTTCTACGAGCAGTACTTC. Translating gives CASSIGTGGFYEQYF.

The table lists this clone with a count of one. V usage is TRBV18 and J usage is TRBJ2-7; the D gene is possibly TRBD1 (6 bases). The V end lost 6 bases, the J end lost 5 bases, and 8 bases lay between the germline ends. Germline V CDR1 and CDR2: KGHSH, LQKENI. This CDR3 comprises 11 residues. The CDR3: CASSQGNEQYF. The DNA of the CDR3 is TGTGCCAGCTCCCAGGGGAACGAGCAGTACTTC.

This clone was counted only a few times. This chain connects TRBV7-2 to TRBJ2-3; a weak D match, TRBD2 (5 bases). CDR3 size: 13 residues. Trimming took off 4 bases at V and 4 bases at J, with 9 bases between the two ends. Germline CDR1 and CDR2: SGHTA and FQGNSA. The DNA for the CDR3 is TGTGCCAGCAGCTCCATCGGGGCAGATACGCAGTATTTT. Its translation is CASSSIGADTQYF.

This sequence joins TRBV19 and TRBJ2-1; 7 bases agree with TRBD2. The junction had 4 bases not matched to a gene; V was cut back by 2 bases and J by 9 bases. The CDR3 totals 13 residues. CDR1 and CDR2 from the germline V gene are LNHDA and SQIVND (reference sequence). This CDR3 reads CASSITSDAEQFF. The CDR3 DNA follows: TGTGCCAGTAGTATAACTAGCGATGCTGAGCAGTTCTTC.

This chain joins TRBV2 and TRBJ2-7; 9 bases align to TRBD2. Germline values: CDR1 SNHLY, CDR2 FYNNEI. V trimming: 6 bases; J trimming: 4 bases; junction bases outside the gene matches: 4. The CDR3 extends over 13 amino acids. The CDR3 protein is CASRTSGVYEQYF. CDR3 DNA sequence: TGTGCCAGCAGGACTAGCGGAGTTTACGAGCAGTACTTC.